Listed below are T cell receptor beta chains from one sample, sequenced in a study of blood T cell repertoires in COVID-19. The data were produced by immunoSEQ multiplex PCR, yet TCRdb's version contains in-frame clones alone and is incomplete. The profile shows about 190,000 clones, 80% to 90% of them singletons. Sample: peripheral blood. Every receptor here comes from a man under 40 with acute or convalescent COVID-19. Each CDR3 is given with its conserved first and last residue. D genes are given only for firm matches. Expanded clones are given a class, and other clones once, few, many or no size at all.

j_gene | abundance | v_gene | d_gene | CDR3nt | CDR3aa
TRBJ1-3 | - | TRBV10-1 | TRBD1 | TGCGCCAGCAGTGTGGACAGGGCTGGAAACACCATATATTTT | CASSVDRAGNTIYF
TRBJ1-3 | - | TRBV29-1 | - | TGCAGCGTTGATTCAGGGGAAGCTGGAAACACCATATATTTT | CSVDSGEAGNTIYF
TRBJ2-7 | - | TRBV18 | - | TGTGCCAGCTCACCAGTCGGGGGCGAGCAGTACTTC | CASSPVGGEQYF
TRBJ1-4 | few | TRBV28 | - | TGTGCCAGCAGTTTGGCGGGAGTTAATGAAAAACTGTTTTTT | CASSLAGVNEKLFF
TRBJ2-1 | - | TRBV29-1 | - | TGCAGCGCAGCTAGCTTAGGATGGAATGAGCAGTTCTTC | CSAASLGWNEQFF
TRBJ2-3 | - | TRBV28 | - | TGTGCCAGCAGCCCCATCGGTAGCACAGATACGCAGTATTTT | CASSPIGSTDTQYF
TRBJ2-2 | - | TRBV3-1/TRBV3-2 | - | TGTGCCAGCAGCTGGAGAGGGGGCACCGGGGAGCTGTTTTTT | CASSWRGGTGELFF
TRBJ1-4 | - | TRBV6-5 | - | TGTGCCAGCACTTCAGGTGGGGGGGTCGGTGAAAAACTGTTTTTT | CASTSGGGVGEKLFF
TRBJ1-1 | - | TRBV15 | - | TGTGCCACCAGCAGAGAGGAAGTTAGGGGCCCGGAAGCTTTCTTT | CATSREEVRGPEAFF
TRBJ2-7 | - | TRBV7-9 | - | TGTGCCAGCAGCTCAAGACGGGAAGAGCAGTACTTC | CASSSRREEQYF
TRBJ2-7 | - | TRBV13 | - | TGTGCCAGCAGCTTTTGGGGCAGCATCTACGAGCAGTACTTC | CASSFWGSIYEQYF
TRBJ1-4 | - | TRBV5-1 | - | TGCGCCAGCAGCTTGGGTCGGACAGCTCCGGCTGAAAAACTGTTTTTT | CASSLGRTAPAEKLFF
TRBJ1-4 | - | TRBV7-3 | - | TGTGCCAGCAGCCCTGGACAGCTCCTTAATGAAAAACTGTTTTTT | CASSPGQLLNEKLFF
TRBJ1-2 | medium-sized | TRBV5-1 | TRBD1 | TGCGCCAGCAGCATGACAGGGTTTGATGGCTACACCTTC | CASSMTGFDGYTF
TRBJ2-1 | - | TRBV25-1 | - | TGTGCCAGCAGTATCGGGAACAATGAGCAGTTCTTC | CASSIGNNEQFF
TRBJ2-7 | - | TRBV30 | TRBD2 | TGTGCCTGGAGTCGAGAGGGAGGGGTGGCCTACGAGCAGTACTTC | CAWSREGGVAYEQYF
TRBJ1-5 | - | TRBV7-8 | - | TGTGCCAGCAGAACAGGGCAGTCAGGGCCCCAGCATTTT | CASRTGQSGPQHF
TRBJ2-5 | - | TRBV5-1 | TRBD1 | TGCGCCAGCAGCCTAATGGGACAGGGGGTACAACAGACCCAGTACTTC | CASSLMGQGVQQTQYF
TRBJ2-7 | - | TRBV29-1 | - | TGCAGCGTTTATACAGTCGAGCAGTACTTC | CSVYTVEQYF
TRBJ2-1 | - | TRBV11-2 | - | TGTGCCAGCAGCTTAGTACAGAGCTCCTACAATGAGCAGTTCTTC | CASSLVQSSYNEQFF
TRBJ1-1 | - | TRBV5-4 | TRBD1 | TGTGCCAGCAGCCCTCGGACAGGGACGGGGAACACTGAAGCTTTCTTT | CASSPRTGTGNTEAFF
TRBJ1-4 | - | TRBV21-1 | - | TGTGCCAGCAGCAAAGGGGCGGACAGGGAGGGGAATGAAAAACTGTTTTTT | CASSKGADREGNEKLFF
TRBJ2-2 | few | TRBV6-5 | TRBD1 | TGTGCCAGCAGGGCAGGGGGAACCGGGGAGCTGTTTTTT | CASRAGGTGELFF
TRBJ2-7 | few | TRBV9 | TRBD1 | TGTGCCAGCAGCGCGAGTGGGACAGGGGCCTACGAGCAGTACTTC | CASSASGTGAYEQYF
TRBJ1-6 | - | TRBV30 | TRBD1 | TGTGCCTGGACCGGGACAGGGGGTTATAATTCACCCCTCCACTTT | CAWTGTGGYNSPLHF
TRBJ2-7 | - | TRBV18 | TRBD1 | TGTGCCAGCTCACAAACCTCAGGGGGCGGATACGAGCAGTACTTC | CASSQTSGGGYEQYF
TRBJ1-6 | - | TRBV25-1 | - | TGTGCCAGCAGCTCGGACAGCTACAAAAGCTCCTATAATTCACCCCTCCACTTT | CASSSDSYKSSYNSPLHF
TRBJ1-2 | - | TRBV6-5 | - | TGTGCCAGCAGTTACCGTCGGGAGGACTATGGCTACACCTTC | CASSYRREDYGYTF
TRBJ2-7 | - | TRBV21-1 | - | TGTGCCAGCAGCACCCCTCCGGGACAGCAAATTCTCCCCACCTACGAGCAGTACTTC | CASSTPPGQQILPTYEQYF
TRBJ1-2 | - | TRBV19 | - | TGTGCCAGTAGTCCTATAGGGGGCTATGGCTACACCTTC | CASSPIGGYGYTF
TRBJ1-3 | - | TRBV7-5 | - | TGTGCCAGAAGCTTAACAGGGCTCCTCTCTGGAAACACCATATATTTT | CARSLTGLLSGNTIYF
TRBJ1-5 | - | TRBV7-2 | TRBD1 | TGTGCCAGCAGCTTCAGTGACAGGGGCAATCAGCCCCAGCATTTT | CASSFSDRGNQPQHF
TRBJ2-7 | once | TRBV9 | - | TGTGCCAGCAGCGTCAGTATTAGCGGTGCGTCTGGGGAGCAGTACTTC | CASSVSISGASGEQYF
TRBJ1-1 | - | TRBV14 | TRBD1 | TGTGCCAGCAGCCAGCAGGGGGTAGCTTTCTTT | CASSQQGVAFF
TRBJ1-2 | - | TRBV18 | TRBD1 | TGTGCCAGCTCACCACTCGGGACAGATTCCGGCTACACCTTC | CASSPLGTDSGYTF
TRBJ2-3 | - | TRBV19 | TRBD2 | TGTGCCAGTAGTATCACCCTAAGACTAGCGGGAGGGATGGCAGATACGCAGTATTTT | CASSITLRLAGGMADTQYF
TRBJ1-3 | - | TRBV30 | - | TGTGCCTGGAGTAGTGGGGGCGGCGGAAACACCATATATTTT | CAWSSGGGGNTIYF
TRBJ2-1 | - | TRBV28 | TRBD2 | TGTGCCACCCAAGCGGGAGCGACCCCTAATGAGCAGTTCTTC | CATQAGATPNEQFF
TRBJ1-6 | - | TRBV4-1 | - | TGCGCCAGCAGCCAAGAAGGTTCAGGGGTCTCCTATAATTCACCCCTCCACTTT | CASSQEGSGVSYNSPLHF
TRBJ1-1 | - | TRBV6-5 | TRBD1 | TGTGCCAGCAGCGAGACAGGGGGCCCTGAAGCTTTCTTT | CASSETGGPEAFF
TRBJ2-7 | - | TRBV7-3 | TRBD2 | TGTGCCAGCAGCTCGGGACTAAGTAACGAGCAGTACTTC | CASSSGLSNEQYF
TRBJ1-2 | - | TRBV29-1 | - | TGCAGCGATTGGACAGCTAACTATGGCTACACCTTC | CSDWTANYGYTF
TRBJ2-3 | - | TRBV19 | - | TGTGCCAGTAGTAGTGGAGTCCAAGATACGCAGTATTTT | CASSSGVQDTQYF
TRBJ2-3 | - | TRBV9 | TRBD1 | TGTGCCAGCAGCCGGGACAGGCTTAGTACAGATACGCAGTATTTT | CASSRDRLSTDTQYF
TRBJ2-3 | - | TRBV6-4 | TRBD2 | TGTGCCAGCAGTGAAAATAGCGGGGGGGAGTATACGCAGTATTTT | CASSENSGGEYTQYF
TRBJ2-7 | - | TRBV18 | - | TGTGCCAGCTCGCCCGGGGAGGCGCGCGAGCAGTACTTC | CASSPGEAREQYF
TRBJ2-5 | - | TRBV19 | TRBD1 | TGTGCCAGTAGTCGGGACAGTTCAACAGGGGAGACCCAGTACTTC | CASSRDSSTGETQYF
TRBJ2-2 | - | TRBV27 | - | TGTGCCAGCAGCCCACGGGACACTTACACCGGGGAGCTGTTTTTT | CASSPRDTYTGELFF
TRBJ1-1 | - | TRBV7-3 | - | TGTGCCAGCAGCTTACAATCCACCTTATCGGGCACTGAAGCTTTCTTT | CASSLQSTLSGTEAFF
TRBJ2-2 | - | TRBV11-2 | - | TGTGCCAGCAGCTTGGAGGGGCCGGCCGGGGAGCTGTTTTTT | CASSLEGPAGELFF
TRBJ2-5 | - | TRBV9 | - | TGTGCCAGCAGCGTATCCCCCGAGCAAGAGACCCAGTACTTC | CASSVSPEQETQYF
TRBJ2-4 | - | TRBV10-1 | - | TGCGCCAGCAGTGAGTCTGGCTCCCCTCCTTTAGCCAAAAACATTCAGTACTTC | CASSESGSPPLAKNIQYF
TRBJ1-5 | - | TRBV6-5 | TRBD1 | TGTGCCAGCACTTCAGGACAGGGCGGGACGCCCCAGCATTTT | CASTSGQGGTPQHF